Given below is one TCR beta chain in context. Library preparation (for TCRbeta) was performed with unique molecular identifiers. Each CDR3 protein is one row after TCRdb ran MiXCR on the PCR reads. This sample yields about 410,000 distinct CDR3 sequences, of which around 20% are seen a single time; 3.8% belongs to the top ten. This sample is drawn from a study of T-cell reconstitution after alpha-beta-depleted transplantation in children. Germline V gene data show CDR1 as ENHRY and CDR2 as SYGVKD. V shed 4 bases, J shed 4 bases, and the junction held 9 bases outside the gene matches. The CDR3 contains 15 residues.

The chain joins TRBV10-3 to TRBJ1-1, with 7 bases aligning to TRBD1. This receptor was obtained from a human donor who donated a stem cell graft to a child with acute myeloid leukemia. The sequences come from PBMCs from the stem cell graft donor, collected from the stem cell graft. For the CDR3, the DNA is TGTGCCATCAGTGGGACAGGATTTGGGGGCACTGAAGCTTTCTTT. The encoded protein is CAISGTGFGGTEAFF.